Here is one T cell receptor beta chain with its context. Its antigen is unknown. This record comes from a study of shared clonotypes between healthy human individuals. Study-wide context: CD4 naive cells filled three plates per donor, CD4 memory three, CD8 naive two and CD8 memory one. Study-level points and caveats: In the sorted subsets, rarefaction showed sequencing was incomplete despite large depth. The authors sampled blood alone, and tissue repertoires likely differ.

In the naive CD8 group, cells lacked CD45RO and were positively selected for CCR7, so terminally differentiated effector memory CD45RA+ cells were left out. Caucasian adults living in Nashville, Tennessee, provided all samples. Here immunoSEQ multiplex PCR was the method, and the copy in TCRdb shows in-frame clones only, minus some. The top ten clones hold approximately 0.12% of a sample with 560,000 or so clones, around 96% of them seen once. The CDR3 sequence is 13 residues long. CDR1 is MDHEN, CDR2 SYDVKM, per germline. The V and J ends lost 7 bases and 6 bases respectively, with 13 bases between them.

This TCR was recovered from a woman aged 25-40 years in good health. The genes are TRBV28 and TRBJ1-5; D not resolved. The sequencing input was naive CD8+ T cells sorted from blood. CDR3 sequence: CASTTAGFQPQHF. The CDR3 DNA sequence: TGTGCCAGCACCACTGCGGGGTTTCAGCCCCAGCATTTT.